One TCR beta chain is described in this entry. Its antigen is still unknown. The data originate from a study of cytomegalovirus exposure and HLA in healthy donors. Regarding the study as a whole: Accurate predictions that matched the HLA-A and HLA-B alleles of most subjects were reportedly made from TCR beta sequences. Most TCR beta V segments were productive about 90% or about 30% of the time in an earlier analysis. In a later analysis, HLA-associated TCR beta chains were more clonally expanded than equally common others.

The length of the CDR3 is 14 residues. CDR1 is MNHEY, CDR2 SMNVEV, per germline (reference sequence). The V end was cut by 6 bases, the J end by 0 bases, with 9 bases between. 60 Vbeta and 13 Jbeta primers were used in PCR. In the authors' workflow: An analysis that came later counted some 81 million unique TCR beta chains, 10 million to 11 million shared. Sequencing was performed with immunoSEQ multiplex PCR; in TCRdb, only in-frame clones are kept and a portion is missing. V and J calls and clone size are copied from that table; D and trimming were computed from the DNA. The profile shows approximately 100,000 clones, 65% to 85% of them singletons.

V and J are TRBV27 and TRBJ1-5, with D perhaps matching TRBD1 (5 bases). The sequenced sample was PBMCs. The TCR sequence derives from a man over 45 in good health and CMV-seronegative. The CDR3, as DNA: TGTGCCAGCAGGGGTGACAGTAGCAATCAGCCCCAGCATTTT. Its protein product is CASRGDSSNQPQHF.